These T cell receptor beta chains were read from a single sample in a study of blood T cell dynamics during melanoma immunotherapy. Here immunoSEQ multiplex PCR was the method, and the copy in TCRdb shows in-frame clones only, minus some. This table holds approximately 6,500 clones, roughly 91% found once. The sample was cell-free DNA from blood, taken from a patient treated with checkpoint blockade. All receptors derive from a human donor with melanoma. The CDR3 runs from the conserved cysteine through the conserved F or W. A D gene is named only where the DNA matches it firmly. Some rows have no size entry. The others give once, few or many, or a class for an expanded clone.

V gene	D gene	clone size	J gene	CDR3 DNA	CDR3 protein
TRBV5-4	-	-	TRBJ2-7	TGTGCCAGCAGCGTGGACGGTTCCTACGAGCAGTACTTC	CASSVDGSYEQYF
TRBV5-1	-	-	TRBJ1-2	TGCGCCAGCAGCCCTGACGGACCTACTAACTATGGCTACACCTTC	CASSPDGPTNYGYTF
TRBV19	-	-	TRBJ1-5	TGTGCCAGTACCCCAGAGGCGTTACGGGTTCAGCCCCAGCATTTT	CASTPEALRVQPQHF
TRBV6-5	-	-	TRBJ2-7	TGTGCCAGCAGTCGCGGGGACGAGCAGTACTTC	CASSRGDEQYF
TRBV6-1	TRBD1	-	TRBJ2-7	TGTGCCAGCAGTGGAGCCGGGACAGGGAGGAACTACGAGCAGTACTTC	CASSGAGTGRNYEQYF
TRBV27	TRBD2	-	TRBJ2-1	TGTGCCAGCAGTTTATCAGCGGGACTAGCGGACTACAATGAGCAGTTCTTC	CASSLSAGLADYNEQFF
TRBV7-9	-	-	TRBJ1-1	TGTGCCAGCAGCCCCCGGGAGGGGACTTTCACTGAAGCTTTCTTT	CASSPREGTFTEAFF
TRBV7-2	-	-	TRBJ1-2	TGTGCCAGCAGCTTAGGACCCCAGGGGCATGGCTACACCTTC	CASSLGPQGHGYTF
TRBV6-5	-	-	TRBJ2-2	TGTGCCAGCAGCCAGGTGGTCACCGGGGAGCTGTTTTTT	CASSQVVTGELFF
TRBV30	-	-	TRBJ2-7	TGTGCCTGGGGGACAAGCTCCTACGAGCAGTACTTC	CAWGTSSYEQYF
TRBV7-6	-	-	TRBJ1-4	TGTGCCAGCAGCTTAGGGGGTCTCCGAGGGACTAATGAAAAACTGTTTTTT	CASSLGGLRGTNEKLFF
TRBV29-1	TRBD1	-	TRBJ1-4	TGCAGCGTTGACTGGACAGGGGATTTAGATGAAAAACTGTTTTTT	CSVDWTGDLDEKLFF
TRBV5-6	-	-	TRBJ1-3	TGTGCCACCGAAGTGGGAGGGGGATCTGGAAACACCATATATTTT	CATEVGGGSGNTIYF
TRBV10-3	TRBD1	-	TRBJ2-3	TGTGCCATCAGCAGGGACAGGCCTAGCACAGATACGCAGTATTTT	CAISRDRPSTDTQYF
TRBV28	TRBD1	-	TRBJ1-4	TGTGCCAGCAGTTCCCCACGGGACAGGGCGAATGAAAAACTGTTTTTT	CASSSPRDRANEKLFF
TRBV28	TRBD1	-	TRBJ2-3	TGTGCCAGCAGACGGGGACAGGGGAGTGGAGATACGCAGTATTTT	CASRRGQGSGDTQYF
TRBV7-3	-	-	TRBJ2-7	TGTGCCAGCAGCCGAACAGGGCCTTCCTACGAGCAGTACTTC	CASSRTGPSYEQYF
TRBV7-9	-	-	TRBJ2-5	TGTGCCAGCAGCCTCGGGACACCCCAAGAGACCCAGTACTTC	CASSLGTPQETQYF
TRBV30	TRBD1	-	TRBJ1-5	TGTGCCTGGAGTCCCGGCGGACAGGGCAGTCAGCCCCAGCATTTT	CAWSPGGQGSQPQHF
TRBV5-3	TRBD1	-	TRBJ1-6	TGTGCCAGAAGCCCGCAGTATACCCGGGACAGGCATAATTCACCCCTCCACTTT	CARSPQYTRDRHNSPLHF
TRBV7-3	TRBD2	-	TRBJ2-3	TGTGCCAGCAGCTTAGGCGGGAGGGCAGATACGCAGTATTTT	CASSLGGRADTQYF
TRBV9	-	-	TRBJ1-6	TGTGCCAGCAGCGTAGTGGGGGGGCCCCTCCACTTT	CASSVVGGPLHF
TRBV6-1	TRBD1	-	TRBJ1-4	TGTGCCAGCAGTGTATTGGGACAGGGAAAACTGTTTTTT	CASSVLGQGKLFF
TRBV18	-	-	TRBJ1-2	TGTGCCAGCTCACCAACCAGTGACGGGTCTAACTATGGCTACACCTTC	CASSPTSDGSNYGYTF
TRBV29-1	-	-	TRBJ2-7	TGCAGCGTCGTACAGAATACCTACGAGCAGTACTTC	CSVVQNTYEQYF
TRBV28	-	-	TRBJ1-6	TGTGCCATACAGGGTGCCGATTCACCCCTCCACTTT	CAIQGADSPLHF
TRBV29-1	-	-	TRBJ2-4	TGCAGCGTGCGGGACAGTCGATTAGCCAAAAACATTCAGTACTTC	CSVRDSRLAKNIQYF
TRBV9	-	once	TRBJ2-7	TGTGCCAGCAGCCCAAGGGACCACTACGAGCAGTACTTC	CASSPRDHYEQYF
TRBV4-1	TRBD2	-	TRBJ2-7	TGCGCCAGCAGCCAAGAGGGACTAGGCGGATTCGAGCAGTACTTC	CASSQEGLGGFEQYF
TRBV14	TRBD1	-	TRBJ2-3	TGTGCCAGCTGTAAGGGCAGGGGGCTCACAGATACGCAGTATTTT	CASCKGRGLTDTQYF
TRBV7-3	-	-	TRBJ1-6	TGTGCCAGCAGCGTACAGGCAACGGGGAATTCACCCCTCCACTTT	CASSVQATGNSPLHF
TRBV7-9	TRBD2	-	TRBJ2-7	TGTGCCAGCAGCTTATCTAGCGGGGGTGGATACGAGCAGTACTTC	CASSLSSGGGYEQYF
TRBV29-1	TRBD1	-	TRBJ2-7	TGCAGCGCAGGACAGGGCCAGAACGAGCAGTACTTC	CSAGQGQNEQYF
TRBV14	TRBD1	-	TRBJ1-1	TGTGCCAGCAGCCTTCGGACAGGGAACACTGAAGCTTTCTTT	CASSLRTGNTEAFF
TRBV7-2	TRBD2	-	TRBJ2-1	TGTGCCAGCAGCTTTTTAGCGGGAGGAAGGGATGAGCAGTTCTTC	CASSFLAGGRDEQFF
TRBV7-2	-	-	TRBJ2-7	TGTGCCAGCAGCCCAGACCGGACCTACGAGCAGTACTTC	CASSPDRTYEQYF
TRBV6-1	-	-	TRBJ2-4	TGTGCCAGCAGTTTCCCGGGCGGAAACATTCAGTACTTC	CASSFPGGNIQYF
TRBV5-6	TRBD1	-	TRBJ1-5	TGTGCCAGCAGCAGAAATACAGGGGGGTTCAATCAGCCCCAGCATTTT	CASSRNTGGFNQPQHF
TRBV9	-	-	TRBJ1-1	TGTGCCAGCAGCGTAGGGGGGGAGAACACTGAAGCTTTCTTT	CASSVGGENTEAFF
TRBV7-9	TRBD1	-	TRBJ1-6	TGTGCCAGCAGCACGACAGGGGGCAACTCACCCCTCCACTTT	CASSTTGGNSPLHF
TRBV13	-	-	TRBJ2-5	TGTGCCAGCAGCCCGGCACAGGAGGGTCGGCAAGAGACCCAGTACTTC	CASSPAQEGRQETQYF
TRBV27	TRBD2	-	TRBJ2-5	TGTGCCAGCAGTTTACGCCTAGCGGGAGGAGAGACCCAGTACTTC	CASSLRLAGGETQYF
TRBV5-1	-	-	TRBJ1-4	TGCGCCAGCAGCTTGGACGTGTTTCGGTATGAAAAACTGTTTTTT	CASSLDVFRYEKLFF
TRBV30	TRBD1	once	TRBJ1-1	TGTGCCTCCTCCGCGAAGCGGGGGACAGGGGACACTGAAGCTTTCTTT	CASSAKRGTGDTEAFF